This T cell receptor (beta chain) emerged from a study of blood T cell repertoires in COVID-19. Study background: PBMCs, B-cell-depleted T cells, or T cells were the source of the cDNA or gDNA that made up the material.

The table came from immunoSEQ multiplex PCR; TCRdb's copy has only in-frame clones and leaves some out. Here the sample spans approximately 66,000 clones, roughly 89% being singletons. The CDR3 has 15 residues. The germline V gene has CDR1 SEHNR and CDR2 FQNEAQ (reference sequence). The J segment lost 6 bases and the V segment lost 5 bases, leaving 12 bases of the junction unmatched. This chain connects TRBV7-9 to TRBJ1-2, with 7 positions matching TRBD1. Sequencing was performed on peripheral blood. The clonotype originates from a man aged 60 to 69 with acute or convalescent COVID-19. The CDR3 loop reads CASSPMATGWHGYTF. Here the CDR3 DNA reads TGTGCCAGCAGCCCCATGGCGACAGGGTGGCATGGCTACACCTTC.